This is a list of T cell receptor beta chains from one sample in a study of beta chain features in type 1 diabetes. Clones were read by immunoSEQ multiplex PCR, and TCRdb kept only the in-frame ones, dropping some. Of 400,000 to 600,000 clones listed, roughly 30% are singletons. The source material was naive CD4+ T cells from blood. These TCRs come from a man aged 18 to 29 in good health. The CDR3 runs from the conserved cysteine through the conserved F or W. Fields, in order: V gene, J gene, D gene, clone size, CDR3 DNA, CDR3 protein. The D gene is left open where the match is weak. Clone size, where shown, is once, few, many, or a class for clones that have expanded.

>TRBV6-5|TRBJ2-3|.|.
TGTGCCAGCAGTTTCTGGGGAGGAGATACGCAGTATTTT
CASSFWGGDTQYF
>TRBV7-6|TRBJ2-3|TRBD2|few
TGTGCCAGCAGCTGGGCGGGGGTCACAGATACGCAGTATTTT
CASSWAGVTDTQYF
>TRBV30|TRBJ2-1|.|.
TGTGCCTGGCAAGCAAACTCCTACAATGAGCAGTTCTTC
CAWQANSYNEQFF
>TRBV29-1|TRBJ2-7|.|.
TGCAGCGTCCCGGGGGTCGCCTACGAGCAGTACTTC
CSVPGVAYEQYF
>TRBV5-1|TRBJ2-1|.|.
TGCGCCAGCAGCTTGGGACAGAGCTCCTACAATGAGCAGTTCTTC
CASSLGQSSYNEQFF
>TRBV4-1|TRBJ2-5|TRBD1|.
TGCGCCAGCAGCCAAGCACAGGGGGCCGAGACCCAGTACTTC
CASSQAQGAETQYF
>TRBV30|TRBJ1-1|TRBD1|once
TGTGCCTGGAGTGTATCGGGACAGGGTGTCCGAGCTTTCTTT
CAWSVSGQGVRAFF
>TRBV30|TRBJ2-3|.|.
TGTGCAGGTACGCGCACAGATACGCAGTATTTT
CAGTRTDTQYF
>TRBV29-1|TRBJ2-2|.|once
TGCAGCGTTGAAGGAGTCAGCCCGAACACCGGGGAGCTGTTTTTT
CSVEGVSPNTGELFF
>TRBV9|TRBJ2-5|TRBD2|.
TGTGCCAGCAGCGTAGGGCCCCTTTCGGGAGGGGAGGCCCAGTACTTC
CASSVGPLSGGEAQYF
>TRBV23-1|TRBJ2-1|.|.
TGCGCCAGCACCGGTCCGTCCGGACCCTTCTCCTACAATGAGCAGTTCTTC
CASTGPSGPFSYNEQFF
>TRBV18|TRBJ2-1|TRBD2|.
TGTGCCAGCTCTCATGGACTAGAGGGCAATGAGCAGTTCTTC
CASSHGLEGNEQFF
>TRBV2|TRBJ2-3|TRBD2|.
TGTGCCAGCCGTGGGACTAGCGGGAGCACAGATACGCAGTATTTT
CASRGTSGSTDTQYF
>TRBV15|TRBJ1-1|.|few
TGTGCCACCAGCGAACGTATGAACACTGAAGCTTTCTTT
CATSERMNTEAFF
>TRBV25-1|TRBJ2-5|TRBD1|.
TGTGCCAGCAGTGCCGGGACAGGGGATATTGGGGAGACCCAGTACTTC
CASSAGTGDIGETQYF
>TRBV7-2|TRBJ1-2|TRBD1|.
TGTGCCAGCAGCCTCGGACAGGACCCCACCTTC
CASSLGQDPTF
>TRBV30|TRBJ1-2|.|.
TGTGCCTGGATTAGATCCAGGATCAACTATGGCTACACCTTC
CAWIRSRINYGYTF
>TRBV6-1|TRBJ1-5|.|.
TGTGCCAGCAGTATGGCGGAGTATAGCAATCAGCCCCAGCATTTT
CASSMAEYSNQPQHF
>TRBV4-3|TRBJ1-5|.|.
TGCGCCAGCAGCCAAGAGACTCGCAATCAGCCCCAGCATTTT
CASSQETRNQPQHF
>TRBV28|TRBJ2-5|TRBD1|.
TGTGCCAGCAGTGGCTGGGGGACAGGGGTCAAAGAGACCCAGTACTTC
CASSGWGTGVKETQYF
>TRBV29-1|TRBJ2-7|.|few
TGCAGCGTTGGGACAGACTACGAGCAGTACTTC
CSVGTDYEQYF
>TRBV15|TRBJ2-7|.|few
TGTGCCACCAGCGCACCCGGGAAGGTATCCTACGAGCAGTACTTC
CATSAPGKVSYEQYF
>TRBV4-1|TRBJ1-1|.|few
TGCGCCAGCAGCCAGGCACAGGGCATGAACACTGAAGCTTTCTTT
CASSQAQGMNTEAFF
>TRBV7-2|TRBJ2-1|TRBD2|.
TGTGCCAGCAGCTTAAGCGGGACTACTTACAATGAGCAGTTCTTC
CASSLSGTTYNEQFF
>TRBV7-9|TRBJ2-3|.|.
TGTGCCAGCAGCGTAACAGATACGCAGTATTTT
CASSVTDTQYF
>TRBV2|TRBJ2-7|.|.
TGTGCCAGCAGTTTTAGAGGGAGCTCCTACGAGCAGTACTTC
CASSFRGSSYEQYF
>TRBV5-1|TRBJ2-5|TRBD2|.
TGCGCCAGCAGCTTGGGACTAGCGACACCCTCGACCCAGTACTTC
CASSLGLATPSTQYF
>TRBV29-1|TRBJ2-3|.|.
TGCAGCGTTGATATGGGTTCAGATACGCAGTATTTT
CSVDMGSDTQYF
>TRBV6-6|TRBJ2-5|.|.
TGTGCCAGCAGTTACTCGGGGTGGGAGACCCAGTACTTC
CASSYSGWETQYF
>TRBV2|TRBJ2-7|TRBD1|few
TGTGCCAGCAGCGCCACAGGGGAGGAGCAGTACTTC
CASSATGEEQYF
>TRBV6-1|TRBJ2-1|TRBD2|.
TGTGCCAGCACCGGGACTAGCTTCTACAATGAGCAGTTCTTC
CASTGTSFYNEQFF
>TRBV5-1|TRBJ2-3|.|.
TGCGCCAGCAGCTTTGAAAGTCCCCTAGATACGCAGTATTTT
CASSFESPLDTQYF
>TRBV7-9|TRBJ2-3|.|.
TGTGCCAGCAGCTTAGACGGGAGATTAGATACGCAGTATTTT
CASSLDGRLDTQYF
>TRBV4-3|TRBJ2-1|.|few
TGCGCCAGCAGCCAAGAGTTGGGATCCTACAATGAGCAGTTCTTC
CASSQELGSYNEQFF
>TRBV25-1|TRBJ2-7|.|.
TGTGCCAGCAGCTCGACGGAGGCCTACGAGCAGTACTTC
CASSSTEAYEQYF
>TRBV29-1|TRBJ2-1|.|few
TGCAGCGTTGACCGTGGGGTGGCATTTGAGCAGTTCTTC
CSVDRGVAFEQFF
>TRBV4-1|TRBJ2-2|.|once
TGCGCCAGCAGCCGCTCGGGACACAACACGAACACCGGGGAGCTGTTTTTT
CASSRSGHNTNTGELFF
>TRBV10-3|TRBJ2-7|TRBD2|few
TGTGCCATCAGTGAGTCGGCTAGCGGGATCACCTACGAGCAGTACTTC
CAISESASGITYEQYF
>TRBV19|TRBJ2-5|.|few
TGTGCCAGTAGTATTCGGACGGGAGTGCCGGAGACCCAGTACTTC
CASSIRTGVPETQYF
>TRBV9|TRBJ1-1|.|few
TGTGCCAGCAGTGGACACTCTATGAACACTGAAGCTTTCTTT
CASSGHSMNTEAFF
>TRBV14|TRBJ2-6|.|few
TGTGCCAGCAGCCGAGCTACTGATAGCTCTGGGGCCAACGTCCTGACTTTC
CASSRATDSSGANVLTF
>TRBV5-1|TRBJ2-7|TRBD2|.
TGCGCCAGCACGACTAGCGGCCGCTCCTACGAGCAGTACTTC
CASTTSGRSYEQYF
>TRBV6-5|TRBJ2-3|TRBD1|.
TGTGCCAGCAGGAGGACAGGTCTTGGGACAGATACGCAGTATTTT
CASRRTGLGTDTQYF
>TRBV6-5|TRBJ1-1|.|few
TGTGCCAGCAGAAGGGGGAGCAACACTGAAGCTTTCTTT
CASRRGSNTEAFF
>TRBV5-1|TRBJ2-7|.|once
TGCGCCAGCAGCTTGGTGCCTGGCATGTCCTACGAGCAGTACTTC
CASSLVPGMSYEQYF
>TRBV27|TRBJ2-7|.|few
TGTGCCAGCAGTTTCGCGGAGGAGGCCTACGAGCAGTACTTC
CASSFAEEAYEQYF
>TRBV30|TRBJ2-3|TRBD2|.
TGTGCCTGGAGTCGGACTAGCGGCGCAGATACGCAGTATTTT
CAWSRTSGADTQYF
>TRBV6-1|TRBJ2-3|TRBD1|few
TGTGCCAGCAGTAGGGACAGCCGAGGAGATACGCAGTATTTT
CASSRDSRGDTQYF
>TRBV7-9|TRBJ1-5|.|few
TGTGCCAGCAGCTTAGGGTGGGGGCATCAGCCCCAGCATTTT
CASSLGWGHQPQHF
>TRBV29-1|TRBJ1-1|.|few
TGCAGCGTCATTAGGGTTGGAACTGAAGCTTTCTTT
CSVIRVGTEAFF
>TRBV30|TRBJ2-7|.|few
TGTGCCTGGAGCCGGACAGAAAACTACGAGCAGTACTTC
CAWSRTENYEQYF
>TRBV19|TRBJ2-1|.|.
TGTGCCAGTAGTCAGGATGGGACTCCCAATGAGCAGTTCTTC
CASSQDGTPNEQFF
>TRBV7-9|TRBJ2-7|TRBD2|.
TGTGCCAGCAGCTTGGGACTAGCGGGACACTACGAGCAGTACTTC
CASSLGLAGHYEQYF
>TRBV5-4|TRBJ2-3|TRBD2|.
TGTGCCAGCAGCGCGGGACTAGCGGGAGCAGATACGCAGTATTTT
CASSAGLAGADTQYF